These T cell receptor beta chains were read from a single sample in a study of T cells in Graves' hyperthyroidism and ophthalmopathy. One entry per CDR3 protein, called by TCRdb with MiXCR from the multiplex PCR reads. The sample has roughly 550,000 distinct CDR3 sequences, roughly 16% seen once; the top ten hold about 29%. Sample: blood. These receptors were collected from a woman aged 30 to 39 with Graves' ophthalmopathy. Each CDR3 is given with its conserved first and last residue.

CDR3 length: 12
V gene: TRBV28
J gene: TRBJ1-1
CDR3 protein: CASVQTNTEAFF

CDR3 length: 14
V gene: TRBV2
J gene: TRBJ2-4
CDR3 protein: CASRRDWAMNIQYF

CDR3 length: 14
V gene: TRBV20-1
J gene: TRBJ2-7
CDR3 protein: CSVRFEREIDEQYF

CDR3 length: 16
V gene: TRBV2
J gene: TRBJ2-2
CDR3 protein: CASSDISGKNTGELFF

CDR3 length: 12
V gene: TRBV9
J gene: TRBJ2-1
CDR3 protein: CASSVDVGEQFF

CDR3 length: 13
V gene: TRBV2
J gene: TRBJ1-1
CDR3 protein: CASRFTQNTEAFF

CDR3 length: 18
V gene: TRBV3-1
J gene: TRBJ2-2
CDR3 protein: CASSQEGGEGRATGELFF

CDR3 length: 13
V gene: TRBV30
J gene: TRBJ1-5
CDR3 protein: CAWSLQTNQPQHF

CDR3 length: 11
V gene: TRBV18
J gene: TRBJ2-7
CDR3 protein: CASSPGYEQYF

CDR3 length: 16
V gene: TRBV20-1
J gene: TRBJ2-1
CDR3 protein: CSARYSGRASYNEQFF

CDR3 length: 14
V gene: TRBV28
J gene: TRBJ1-1
CDR3 protein: CASSAGGSDTEAFF

CDR3 length: 16
V gene: TRBV28
J gene: TRBJ2-1
CDR3 protein: CVSSLSGDHRNNEQFF

CDR3 length: 13
V gene: TRBV19
J gene: TRBJ1-5
CDR3 protein: CASSNTPNQPQHF

CDR3 length: 13
V gene: TRBV5-1
J gene: TRBJ1-2
CDR3 protein: CASSQRYRYGYTF

CDR3 length: 11
V gene: TRBV29-1
J gene: TRBJ2-1
CDR3 protein: CSVSDRNEQFF

CDR3 length: 14
V gene: TRBV5-1
J gene: TRBJ2-1
CDR3 protein: CASMEGWSYNEQFF

CDR3 length: 16
V gene: TRBV6-1
J gene: TRBJ2-7
CDR3 protein: CASTKYRGAPSYEQYF

CDR3 length: 15
V gene: TRBV4-2
J gene: TRBJ1-5
CDR3 protein: CASSHPGTDNQPQHF

CDR3 length: 16
V gene: TRBV20-1
J gene: TRBJ2-7
CDR3 protein: CSARKLRQIPSYEQYF

CDR3 length: 12
V gene: TRBV13
J gene: TRBJ1-2
CDR3 protein: CASSRSPYGYTF

CDR3 length: 14
V gene: TRBV6-1
J gene: TRBJ2-7
CDR3 protein: CASSGQAREDEQYF

CDR3 length: 18
V gene: TRBV4-2
J gene: TRBJ2-1
CDR3 protein: CASSQGGRGAPGGDEQSF

CDR3 length: 14
V gene: TRBV4-1
J gene: TRBJ1-1
CDR3 protein: CASKRGPANTEAFF

CDR3 length: 18
V gene: TRBV3-1
J gene: TRBJ2-1
CDR3 protein: CASSLDRGRLAGRGEQFF

CDR3 length: 14
V gene: TRBV10-3
J gene: TRBJ2-1
CDR3 protein: CAMGEDQSYNEQFF

CDR3 length: 19
V gene: TRBV20-1
J gene: TRBJ2-6
CDR3 protein: CSASPAGGGPNSGANVLTF

CDR3 length: 14
V gene: TRBV10-3
J gene: TRBJ1-4
CDR3 protein: CAIRGDRVNEKLFF

CDR3 length: 16
V gene: TRBV27
J gene: TRBJ1-1
CDR3 protein: CASSLLGVSGNTEAFF

CDR3 length: 15
V gene: TRBV24-1
J gene: TRBJ2-1
CDR3 protein: CATSGGDSPYNEQFF

CDR3 length: 13
V gene: TRBV3-1
J gene: TRBJ2-4
CDR3 protein: CASSQDRKNIQYF

CDR3 length: 14
V gene: TRBV20-1
J gene: TRBJ2-5
CDR3 protein: CSARVAGGGETQYF

CDR3 length: 12
V gene: TRBV5-4
J gene: TRBJ1-1
CDR3 protein: CASSLGVAEAFF

CDR3 length: 16
V gene: TRBV7-8
J gene: TRBJ2-7
CDR3 protein: CASSFSSFPGPYEQYF

CDR3 length: 15
V gene: TRBV18
J gene: TRBJ1-1
CDR3 protein: CASSPQTGPLTEAFF

CDR3 length: 15
V gene: TRBV27
J gene: TRBJ1-5
CDR3 protein: CASRPGQGYNQPQHF

CDR3 length: 16
V gene: TRBV4-1
J gene: TRBJ2-2
CDR3 protein: CASSRYRSANTGELFF

CDR3 length: 14
V gene: TRBV7-2
J gene: TRBJ1-5
CDR3 protein: CASSSSTGNQPQHF